The rows below give T cell receptor beta chains drawn from one sample of a study of T cell changes during pregnancy in multiple sclerosis. Generated by immunoSEQ multiplex PCR, the TCRdb table keeps only in-frame clones and is missing some. The sample shows about 80,000 clones, around nine tenths of them seen only once. The sequencing here drew on CD4+ T cells from peripheral blood mononuclear cells, taken before pregnancy. Source of these receptors: a female donor with multiple sclerosis, enrolled in a pregnancy study. CDR3s include the opening cysteine and the closing phenylalanine or tryptophan.

j_call,v_call,cdr3_aa
TRBJ2-7,TRBV5-1,CASRPGTGKFYEQYF
TRBJ1-2,TRBV25-1,CASSELSSGAGGRYGYTF
TRBJ1-1,TRBV19,CASSISRVNTEAFF
TRBJ2-1,TRBV10-3,CAISGLASGGDDNEQFF
TRBJ2-7,TRBV2,CASSEALAGGEQYF
TRBJ2-7,TRBV7-6,CASSLAQGEYYEQYF
TRBJ2-3,TRBV2,CASRGAGGPVDTQYF
TRBJ2-5,TRBV30,CAWSVMGEETQYF
TRBJ2-3,TRBV6-4,CASSLDRNTDTQYF
TRBJ1-1,TRBV2,CASSVHGVQNTEAFF
TRBJ1-6,TRBV6-5,CASSSRTGFSPLHF
TRBJ1-1,TRBV19,CASSPLGQKNTEAFF
TRBJ1-1,TRBV5-1,CASSLGVRGTEAFF
TRBJ2-7,TRBV5-4,CASSLASGLEQYF
TRBJ1-2,TRBV5-4,CASSLDSYGYTF
TRBJ1-4,TRBV7-9,CASSSGQDNEKLFF
TRBJ2-7,TRBV7-9,CASSSAGTGAYEQYF
TRBJ2-2,TRBV19,CASSNRGSPGELFF
TRBJ1-3,TRBV7-9,CASSQYRGNTIYF
TRBJ2-2,TRBV18,CASAFGVAANTGELFF
TRBJ1-2,TRBV19,CASSIVAEPSPTSGYTF
TRBJ2-7,TRBV28,CASSSLTGGTYEQYF
TRBJ1-2,TRBV19,CASSSQGGADYGYTF
TRBJ2-4,TRBV6-6,CASSEGVAKNIQYF
TRBJ2-2,TRBV9,CASSALAGANTGELFF
TRBJ2-2,TRBV15,CATSRSVNTGELFF
TRBJ1-2,TRBV30,CAGEAGRLHYGYTF
TRBJ1-1,TRBV27,CASSLGTGVTAFF
TRBJ2-2,TRBV19,CASSTRGGRSTGELFF
TRBJ1-5,TRBV27,CASSRYVRDRGLDQPQHF
TRBJ2-6,TRBV28,CASRMGTGGSGANVLTF
TRBJ2-3,TRBV5-1,CASSRLAGTDTQYF
TRBJ2-1,TRBV11-3,CASSLNPVTGYEQFF
TRBJ1-5,TRBV18,CASSPSSGQEVSSNQPQHF
TRBJ2-7,TRBV10-1,CASSTGTGLYEQYF
TRBJ2-1,TRBV29-1,CSVAQGDNEQFF
TRBJ1-5,TRBV2,CASSGWYSIYSNQPQHF
TRBJ2-7,TRBV5-1,CASSASGDPSTSEQYF
TRBJ1-4,TRBV11-3,CASSFRFGQRNEKLFF
TRBJ2-5,TRBV9,CASSSTGGGPTQYF
TRBJ1-2,TRBV5-1,CASSLEGLSNYGYTF
TRBJ1-1,TRBV5-1,CASSLDGEANTEAFF
TRBJ2-5,TRBV6-1,CASRGLAGVRETQYF
TRBJ1-2,TRBV15,CATSRELTHGYTF
TRBJ2-2,TRBV2,CASGTSGNAGELFF
TRBJ2-1,TRBV7-6,CASSLGSDEQFF
TRBJ2-1,TRBV7-8,CASSLSRTGGRWGFF
TRBJ1-1,TRBV30,CAWSMRQFNTEAFF
TRBJ2-6,TRBV27,CASSPGHFPGANVLTF
TRBJ1-1,TRBV18,CASSPSGTMNTEAFF
TRBJ1-5,TRBV6-1,CASSEGGAPGGVQHF
TRBJ2-7,TRBV7-2,CASSLNGQYSYEQYF
TRBJ2-1,TRBV7-3,CASSSRGTSVSEQFF
TRBJ1-5,TRBV27,CASSARQGADSNQPQHF